Listed below are T cell receptor beta chains from one sample, sequenced in a study of CD8+CD57+ T cells in acquired aplastic anemia. From the reads, TCRdb called clonotypes with MiXCR, one entry per CDR3 protein. The data contain under 350,000 distinct CDR3 sequences, approximately 58% of them singletons. The sequencing sample was made of sorted CD4+, CD8+, or CD8+CD57+ T cells (not recorded which) from PBMCs. The receptors here all came from a human donor with aplastic anemia. Both conserved end residues are part of each CDR3. D genes are given only for firm matches. Clone sizes are given selectively: once, few, many, or a class where the clone is expanded.

CSARDPTVAGAYNEQFF | TGCAGTGCTAGAGACCCAACCGTAGCGGGGGCCTACAATGAGCAGTTCTTC | TRBD2 | - | TRBJ2-1 | TRBV20-1
CSASGGQGYHEQYF | TGCAGTGCTAGCGGAGGACAGGGATACCACGAGCAGTACTTC | TRBD1 | few | TRBJ2-7 | TRBV20-1
CASSLGPRAYEQYF | TGTGCCAGCAGCTTAGGTCCCAGAGCCTACGAGCAGTACTTC | - | - | TRBJ2-7 | TRBV7-2
CSARDRGGRSYEQYF | TGCAGTGCTAGAGATCGAGGAGGGAGATCCTACGAGCAGTACTTC | - | once | TRBJ2-7 | TRBV20-1
CASSRGQGSDSPLHF | TGTGCCAGCAGCCGGGGACAGGGGTCCGATTCACCCCTCCACTTT | TRBD1 | many | TRBJ1-6 | TRBV11-1
CASHHLSSGAGRLNTEAFF | TGTGCCAGCCACCACCTGTCATCTGGGGCAGGGAGGCTGAACACTGAAGCTTTCTTT | - | many | TRBJ1-1 | TRBV19
CASSSKDRVGGNTIYF | TGTGCCAGCAGCTCAAAGGACAGGGTGGGTGGAAACACCATATATTTT | TRBD1 | - | TRBJ1-3 | TRBV7-2
CASSIRSGPGDTQYF | TGTGCCAGTAGTATTCGATCAGGGCCGGGGGATACGCAGTATTTT | - | few | TRBJ2-3 | TRBV19
CASSWTRVDEQYF | TGTGCCAGCAGCTGGACCAGGGTTGACGAGCAGTACTTC | - | - | TRBJ2-7 | TRBV5-4
CASSARRGLDNEKLFF | TGTGCCAGCAGCGCGCGCAGGGGGCTGGATAATGAAAAACTGTTTTTT | TRBD1 | - | TRBJ1-4 | TRBV9
CASSEGNRGQYGYTF | TGTGCCAGCAGTGAAGGGAACAGGGGGCAATATGGCTACACCTTC | TRBD1 | few | TRBJ1-2 | TRBV25-1
CASSSTTASSNQPQHF | TGTGCCAGCAGCTCCACGACAGCATCTAGCAATCAGCCCCAGCATTTT | - | - | TRBJ1-5 | TRBV7-9
CASSEQGAYGYTF | TGTGCCAGCAGTGAACAGGGGGCGTATGGCTACACCTTC | TRBD1 | many | TRBJ1-2 | TRBV6-1
CASSRQGLGYTF | TGTGCCAGCAGTAGACAGGGGCTAGGCTACACCTTC | TRBD1 | many | TRBJ1-2 | TRBV6-5
CASSLWWSNFLNEQYF | TGTGCCAGCAGCTTGTGGTGGAGTAATTTCCTCAACGAGCAGTACTTC | - | - | TRBJ2-7 | TRBV5-1
CSAEVKLGQGHYNEQFF | TGTAGTGCCGAGGTTAAATTGGGCCAGGGCCACTACAATGAGCAGTTCTTC | - | - | TRBJ2-1 | TRBV20-1
CASSRKPQQETQYF | TGTGCCAGCAGCCGTAAACCGCAGCAAGAGACCCAGTACTTC | - | - | TRBJ2-5 | TRBV3-1
CASSPSVTSGRNEQFF | TGTGCCAGCAGCCCAAGTGTCACTAGCGGGAGAAATGAGCAGTTCTTC | TRBD2 | few | TRBJ2-1 | TRBV3-1
CSASDRRYTF | TGCAGTGCAAGCGACCGACGCTACACCTTC | - | few | TRBJ1-2 | TRBV20-1
CASSSRGAGSPLHF | TGTGCCAGCAGCTCCCGGGGGGCGGGTTCACCCCTCCACTTT | - | - | TRBJ1-6 | TRBV7-2
CASSYSGWEEQYF | TGTGCCAGCAGTTACTCGGGCTGGGAGGAGCAGTACTTC | - | - | TRBJ2-7 | TRBV6-5
CAISEGEETQYF | TGTGCCATCAGTGAGGGTGAAGAGACCCAGTACTTC | - | - | TRBJ2-5 | TRBV10-3
CASSPRTGIGIAEKLFF | TGTGCCAGCAGTCCAAGGACAGGGATTGGTATAGCTGAAAAACTGTTTTTT | TRBD1 | - | TRBJ1-4 | TRBV6-5
CASSHVGSAITDTQYF | TGTGCCAGCAGCCACGTAGGTTCAGCGATCACAGATACGCAGTATTTT | - | - | TRBJ2-3 | TRBV7-9
CASSPTSNEQFF | TGTGCCAGCAGCCCAACATCAAATGAGCAGTTCTTC | - | - | TRBJ2-1 | TRBV7-9
CAISGGSSSEKLFF | TGTGCCATCAGCGGGGGATCGTCATCTGAAAAACTGTTTTTT | - | - | TRBJ1-4 | TRBV10-3
CASSFSKPSGELFF | TGCGCCAGCAGCTTCTCGAAGCCCTCCGGGGAGCTGTTTTTT | - | - | TRBJ2-2 | TRBV5-1
CASSLEWQPNYGYTF | TGTGCCAGCAGCTTAGAATGGCAACCCAACTATGGCTACACCTTC | - | - | TRBJ1-2 | TRBV7-9
CASSYHTPDRSLSGANVLTF | TGTGCCAGCAGTTACCACACCCCAGACAGATCTCTCTCTGGGGCCAACGTCCTGACTTTC | - | few | TRBJ2-6 | TRBV6-5
CASRGGSWGETQYF | TGTGCCAGCAGAGGGGGTTCTTGGGGAGAGACCCAGTACTTC | - | once | TRBJ2-5 | TRBV7-2
CASSEERQGTNGGEQYF | TGTGCCAGCAGTGAAGAACGGCAGGGTACTAATGGGGGCGAGCAGTACTTC | - | - | TRBJ2-7 | TRBV25-1
CASGRGRGGNPPLHF | TGTGCCAGCGGTAGGGGCAGGGGTGGGAATCCACCCCTCCACTTT | - | - | TRBJ1-6 | TRBV2
CASRQNAATNEKLFF | TGTGCCAGCAGGCAAAATGCCGCAACTAATGAAAAACTGTTTTTT | - | many | TRBJ1-4 | TRBV5-5
CASSLRIAGYLQTQYF | TGTGCCAGCAGCTTAAGGATTGCGGGGTACCTGCAGACCCAGTACTTC | - | - | TRBJ2-5 | TRBV7-9
CASSQGASGGYTQYF | TGTGCCAGCAGCCAAGGGGCTAGCGGTGGTTATACGCAGTATTTT | TRBD2 | many | TRBJ2-3 | TRBV3-1
CASSLRGQGTDTQYF | TGCGCCAGCAGCTTGCGGGGTCAGGGCACAGATACGCAGTATTTT | - | many | TRBJ2-3 | TRBV5-1
CASSVLGQGDTIYF | TGTGCCAGCAGCGTTTTAGGACAGGGGGACACCATATATTTT | TRBD1 | - | TRBJ1-3 | TRBV9
CASSIVPGQGVRSSEKLFF | TGTGCCAGTAGTATTGTTCCGGGACAGGGGGTCCGCTCGAGTGAAAAACTGTTTTTT | TRBD1 | many | TRBJ1-4 | TRBV19
CASSLFGGWGGMTQYF | TGTGCCAGCAGCTTGTTCGGCGGATGGGGGGGTATGACCCAGTACTTC | TRBD2 | - | TRBJ2-5 | TRBV7-2
CASSLAKFGAGNEKLFF | TGCGCCAGCAGCTTGGCCAAATTTGGGGCTGGTAATGAAAAACTGTTTTTT | - | many | TRBJ1-4 | TRBV5-1
CSARDRMTGSHGYTF | TGCAGTGCTAGAGATCGGATGACAGGGTCCCATGGCTACACCTTC | TRBD1 | - | TRBJ1-2 | TRBV20-1
CASSYLTLAGEGETQYF | TGTGCCAGCAGCTACCTGACGCTAGCGGGAGAGGGAGAGACCCAGTACTTC | TRBD2 | few | TRBJ2-5 | TRBV7-8
CSALSGADTGELFF | TGCAGTGCCCTTAGCGGGGCGGACACCGGGGAGCTGTTTTTT | TRBD2 | many | TRBJ2-2 | TRBV20-1
CASSQAGGGETQYF | TGTGCCAGCAGCCAAGCCGGAGGAGGGGAGACCCAGTACTTC | - | - | TRBJ2-5 | TRBV9
CASTPRGSSAEKLFF | TGTGCCAGCACCCCCCGGGGATCGAGTGCGGAAAAACTGTTTTTT | - | - | TRBJ1-4 | TRBV3-1
CASSHRTGGTGELFF | TGTGCCAGCTCACATCGGACAGGGGGAACCGGGGAGCTGTTTTTT | TRBD1 | many | TRBJ2-2 | TRBV18
CSTPTGEAGPTGEETQYF | TGCAGTACGCCCACCGGGGAAGCGGGACCAACGGGGGAAGAGACCCAGTACTTC | TRBD2 | many | TRBJ2-5 | TRBV20-1
CAISASDRVNTIYF | TGTGCCATCAGTGCCTCGGACAGGGTGAACACCATATATTTT | TRBD1 | - | TRBJ1-3 | TRBV10-3
CATSDSSGGNNEQFF | TGTGCCACCAGTGATTCTAGCGGGGGTAACAATGAGCAGTTCTTC | TRBD2 | - | TRBJ2-1 | TRBV24-1
CASSLQGSAFF | TGTGCCAGCAGCCTACAGGGGTCGGCTTTCTTT | TRBD1 | many | TRBJ1-1 | TRBV2